Each of the 19 T cell receptor beta chains below was sequenced from the same sample in a study of control samples from healthy donors and cancer patients. The assay was immunoSEQ multiplex PCR, and TCRdb's table has in-frame clones only and misses some. The sample consists of approximately 30,000 clones, just under 90% of them appearing once. The sequencing sample was made of PBMCs. These receptors all come from a woman in her thirties or forties with lung cancer.

The count of this clone is one. The chain combines TRBV14 with TRBJ2-5; 11 bases are a match to TRBD2. CDR1 is SGHDN and CDR2 is FVKESK in the germline V gene. V trimming: 2 bases; J trimming: 5 bases; junction bases outside the gene matches: 4. There are 15 residues in the CDR3. The chain's CDR3 is CASSQLTSGVETQYF. The CDR3 nucleotides are TGTGCCAGCAGCCAACTGACTAGCGGGGTGGAGACCCAGTACTTC.

This chain uses TRBV5-5 with TRBJ2-5; TRBD2 agrees at 7 bases. CDR3 length: 14 residues. Germline assignment: CDR1 SGHKS and CDR2 YYEKEE (reference sequence). The V segment lost 0 bases and the J segment 3 bases; nucleotides outside the gene matches: 2. Written as DNA, the CDR3 is TGTGCCAGCAGCTTGGGGAGCGGGGAAGAGACCCAGTACTTC. This gives the protein CASSLGSGEETQYF.

The J gene is TRBJ1-1, the V gene TRBV2; tentative D call: TRBD1 (6 bases). Trimming left V 4 bases short and J 3 bases short, with 12 bases between. Per germline, CDR1 SNHLY and CDR2 FYNNEI. This CDR3 region has 14 residues. The CDR3, as DNA: TGTGCCAGCAGTGCTCAGGGGCGTGACACTGAAGCTTTCTTT. It codes for CASSAQGRDTEAFF.

V usage is TRBV7-7 and J usage is TRBJ2-5, with D perhaps TRBD2 (6 bases). V gave up 5 bases and J gave up 1 base, with 11 bases separating them. The CDR3 contains 14 residues. In germline, CDR1 is SSHAT, CDR2 FNYEAQ (reference sequence). The CDR3 loop reads CASSLTRTQETQYF. The CDR3 region has the DNA TGTGCCAGCAGCCTGACTAGGACCCAAGAGACCCAGTACTTC.

The chain is built from TRBV29-1 and TRBJ1-2; D is unresolved. CDR1 and CDR2 (germline): SQVTM, ANQGSEA. Trimming removed 7 bases at V and 3 bases at J, with 9 bases between. The CDR3 is 11 amino acids. The CDR3 DNA reads as TGCAGCGCCTTCTTGGACTATGGCTACACCTTC. Protein sequence: CSAFLDYGYTF.

This chain connects TRBV11-3 to TRBJ1-1; possibly TRBD1 for D (5 bases). V lost 3 bases, J lost 1 base, and 9 bases lay in between. Germline CDR1 SGHNT, CDR2 YENEEA. The CDR3 consists of 14 residues. CDR3 residues: CASSFGQGNTEAFF. In DNA, the CDR3 is TGTGCCAGCAGCTTTGGTCAGGGGAACACTGAAGCTTTCTTT.

The chain employs TRBV21-1 and TRBJ2-3; the table's D call, TRBD1, was not checked against the DNA. TRBV21-1 is classified as a pseudogene. The CDR3 runs to 13 residues. In DNA, the CDR3 is TGTGCCAGCAGCAGGGACAACACAGATACGCAGTATTTT. Its translation: CASSRDNTDTQYF.

CDR3 loop: CASSQDRYIYEQYF. As DNA, the CDR3 is TGTGCCAGCAGCCAAGATCGTTATATCTACGAGCAGTACTTC. This rearrangement joins TRBV4-2 to TRBJ2-7; D not resolved. This CDR3 is 14 amino acids long. V was clipped by 0 bases and J by 3 bases, with 9 bases between them. The germline CDR1 and CDR2 sequences are LGHNA and YNFKEQ.

The chain combines TRBV30 with TRBJ2-1; maybe TRBD1 (6 bases). The CDR3 sequence is 14 residues long. Germline lookup yields CDR1 GTSNPN and CDR2 SVGIG (reference sequence). V was shortened by 8 bases and J by 0 bases, with 14 bases between the two germline ends. The CDR3 DNA is TGTGCCAGGAAACAGGGCTACTCCTACAATGAGCAGTTCTTC. Encoded protein: CARKQGYSYNEQFF.

This chain joins TRBV5-4 and TRBJ2-1, with 12 bases fitting TRBD1. Germline V lookup: CDR1 SGHNT, CDR2 YYREEE (reference sequence). The V and J ends lost 3 bases and 8 bases, in that order; junction bases with no gene match: 12. CDR3 length equals 17 residues. In DNA form, the CDR3 reads TGTGCCAGCAGCTCTAAAGTAGGGACAGGGGGCTGGGATGAGCAGTTCTTC. Protein product: CASSSKVGTGGWDEQFF.

The rearrangement joins TRBV6-1 to TRBJ1-3; D may be TRBD1 (5 bases). This CDR3 contains 14 residues. CDR1 is MNHNS, CDR2 SASEGT, per germline. V lost 2 bases and J 7 bases, leaving 12 bases between the germline ends. CDR3: CASSETGAGNTIYF. CDR3 bases: TGTGCCAGCAGTGAAACCGGGGCCGGGAACACCATATATTTT.

The rearrangement joins TRBV7-2 to TRBJ2-1; no clear D. The CDR3 contains 15 residues. Germline CDR1 SGHTA, CDR2 FQGNSA. V lost 1 base to trimming and J lost 0 bases, with 7 bases between them. The CDR3 DNA sequence: TGTGCCAGCAGCTTAGAGTCGAGCTCCTACAATGAGCAGTTCTTC. Protein sequence: CASSLESSSYNEQFF. The entire variable domain, with the rest obtained from reference TRBV7-2 and TRBJ2-1, is as follows: GAGVSQSPSNKVTEKGKDVELRCDPISGHTALYWYRQSLGQGLEFLIYFQGNSAPDKSGLPSDRFSAERTGGSVSTLTIQRTQQEDSAVYLCASSLESSSYNEQFFGPGTRLTVL.

V usage is TRBV5-5 and J usage is TRBJ2-7; D might be TRBD1 (6 bases). Germline CDR1 reads SGHKS; CDR2 reads YYEKEE (reference sequence). The CDR3 spans 15 residues. Trimming took 1 base from V and 0 from J, leaving 11 bases between them. CDR3 DNA sequence: TGTGCCAGCAGCTTGATAGGGGACAACTCCTACGAGCAGTACTTC. Its protein product is CASSLIGDNSYEQYF.

The rearrangement joins TRBV7-6 to TRBJ1-3, with D unresolved. CDR1 and CDR2 (germline): SGHVS, FNYEAQ. Trimming took 0 bases from V and 4 from J, leaving 13 bases between them. The CDR3 loop spans 16 amino acids. Here the CDR3 DNA reads TGTGCCAGCAGCTTAGCGGGTGACGGGCCAGGAAACACCATATATTTT. As protein: CASSLAGDGPGNTIYF.

This chain uses TRBV6-1 with TRBJ1-5; TRBD1 agrees at 7 bases. CDR1 and CDR2 (germline): MNHNS, SASEGT. CDR3 size: 17 residues. J gave up 0 bases and V 4 bases, and 9 bases lay outside the gene matches. CDR3 loop: CASSGPGQTYSNQPQHF. For the CDR3, the DNA is TGTGCCAGCAGTGGGCCGGGACAGACTTATAGCAATCAGCCCCAGCATTTT.

The genes are TRBV30 and TRBJ1-5; D call uncertain. CDR1 and CDR2 from the germline V gene are GTSNPN and SVGIG (reference sequence). V was shortened by 1 base and J by 1 base, with 8 bases between the two germline ends. The CDR3 spans 14 residues. DNA for the CDR3: TGTGCCTGGAGTGGAGACCTCAGCAATCAGCCCCAGCATTTT. As protein: CAWSGDLSNQPQHF.

The rearrangement joins TRBV6-2 or TRBV6-3 to TRBJ1-1; a possible D gene is TRBD1 (5 bases). V lost 0 bases to trimming and J lost 1 base, with 9 bases between them. CDR3 length: 15 amino acids. The germline CDR1 and CDR2 sequences are MNHEY and SVGEGT. Written as DNA, the CDR3 is TGTGCCAGCAGTTACTCTTGGGGCCCGAACACTGAAGCTTTCTTT. It yields the protein CASSYSWGPNTEAFF.

The chain combines TRBV4-3 with TRBJ1-6; D gene unclear. V lost 0 bases to trimming and J lost 0 bases, with 9 bases between them. The CDR3 contains 17 residues. Germline V gene data show CDR1 as LGHNA and CDR2 as YSLEER. The CDR3 sequence is CASSQDADSSYNSPLHF. CDR3 sequence (DNA): TGCGCCAGCAGCCAAGATGCGGATAGCTCCTATAATTCACCCCTCCACTTT.

This rearrangement joins TRBV3-1 (or the pseudogene TRBV3-2) to TRBJ1-2; possibly TRBD1 for D (5 bases). Germline V gene data show CDR1 as LGHDT and CDR2 as YNNKEL (reference sequence). Trimming pared 1 base from V and 7 bases from J, leaving 13 bases between. The CDR3 consists of 14 residues. The CDR3 is CASSQVGGTVGYTF. Written as DNA, the CDR3 is TGTGCCAGCAGCCAAGTCGGCGGGACTGTTGGCTACACCTTC.